This T cell receptor (beta chain) was documented in a study of CD8 T cells in Susac syndrome. Random hexamers primed reverse transcription of roughly 0.5 to 1 ug RNA. TCRdb ran MiXCR on the immunoSEQ multiplex PCR reads and lists one entry per CDR3 protein. Of a few hundred thousand distinct CDR3 sequences listed, around 89% are singletons. FACS was used to enrich TEMRA cells, whereas the CD8+ and CD4+ T cells were obtained by negative isolation. CDR1 and CDR2 from the germline V gene are DFQATT and SNEGSKA (reference sequence). Trimming cost V 3 bases and J 0 bases, with 11 bases left between them. The CDR3 consists of 14 residues.

Material: CD8+ T cells from PBMCs. The TCR originated in a human donor with multiple sclerosis. The genes are TRBV20-1 and TRBJ2-5; D is undetermined. The CDR3 region is CSASSLAYQETQYF. DNA of the CDR3: TGCAGTGCTAGTAGTTTAGCTTACCAAGAGACCCAGTACTTC.